These T cell receptor beta chains were read from a single sample in a study of beta chain features in type 1 diabetes. Assay: immunoSEQ multiplex PCR; the TCRdb copy retains only in-frame clones and omits some. The table shows over 150,000 clones, with 10% occurring only once. The sequenced sample consisted of central memory CD4+ T cells from blood. The receptors derive from a man aged 25 to 45 with type 1 diabetes. Both conserved end residues are part of each CDR3. A D gene is named only where the DNA matches it firmly.

V: TRBV9; D: TRBD2; length: 15; CDR3: CASSTGGARGNEQFF
V: TRBV7-3; D: NA; length: 17; CDR3: CASSPRSLLGSGNEQFF
V: TRBV6-5; D: NA; length: 13; CDR3: CASISGSTDTQYF
V: TRBV10-3; D: NA; length: 13; CDR3: CAINPGINQPQHF
V: TRBV9; D: NA; length: 12; CDR3: CASSSGGETQYF
V: TRBV5-1; D: NA; length: 15; CDR3: CASSYRTVITDTQYF
V: TRBV9; D: NA; length: 12; CDR3: CASSEQVGEQFF
V: TRBV28; D: TRBD2; length: 17; CDR3: CASSLPGASGTQETQYF
V: TRBV7-2; D: NA; length: 14; CDR3: CASSQEGGYNEQFF
V: TRBV10-3; D: TRBD2; length: 15; CDR3: CAISESTSGSYEQFF
V: TRBV6-5; D: NA; length: 13; CDR3: CASRSELNTEAFF
V: TRBV19; D: TRBD1; length: 16; CDR3: CASRPGAGGSTGELFF
V: TRBV4-2; D: NA; length: 14; CDR3: CASSPAEGDYEQYF
V: TRBV9; D: NA; length: 15; CDR3: CASSARGSGANVLTF
V: TRBV27; D: NA; length: 13; CDR3: CASRKTSTDTQYF
V: TRBV7-9; D: TRBD2; length: 16; CDR3: CASSLWSGRTRNEQFF
V: TRBV28; D: TRBD1; length: 17; CDR3: CASISGTDTSLNTEAFF
V: TRBV5-1; D: NA; length: 13; CDR3: CASSLGADTEAFF
V: TRBV5-1; D: NA; length: 14; CDR3: CASSFGQSEGFWYF
V: TRBV18; D: NA; length: 14; CDR3: CATSEAGATYEQYF
V: TRBV5-4; D: TRBD2; length: 15; CDR3: CASSALGTITDTQYF
V: TRBV9; D: NA; length: 13; CDR3: CASSVAPVDTQYF
V: TRBV7-9; D: TRBD1; length: 14; CDR3: CASSSDRGNEKLFF
V: TRBV9; D: TRBD1; length: 13; CDR3: CASSPQGNGELFF
V: TRBV5-8; D: TRBD2; length: 15; CDR3: CASSEGLAASNEQFF
V: TRBV18; D: NA; length: 15; CDR3: CASSLGGSAKNIQYF
V: TRBV5-1; D: NA; length: 14; CDR3: CASSSDGQLSEAFF
V: TRBV5-1; D: TRBD1; length: 14; CDR3: CASSLATGAYEQYF
V: TRBV7-6; D: NA; length: 13; CDR3: CASSLQGHQPQHF
V: TRBV28; D: NA; length: 14; CDR3: CASTTAGSYNEQFF
V: TRBV9; D: NA; length: 15; CDR3: CASSPTGGGNQPQHF
V: TRBV5-4; D: NA; length: 13; CDR3: CASSLQDTPGYTF
V: TRBV5-4; D: TRBD2; length: 16; CDR3: CASSLKAGRRGETQYF
V: TRBV6-6; D: NA; length: 13; CDR3: CASSYRDTGELFF
V: TRBV5-4; D: NA; length: 13; CDR3: CASSLGSREEQFF
V: TRBV5-1; D: NA; length: 13; CDR3: CASSITGTETQYF
V: TRBV30; D: NA; length: 14; CDR3: CAWSGAGQIYGYTF
V: TRBV7-9; D: NA; length: 13; CDR3: CASSTGHPKGYTF
V: TRBV5-1; D: TRBD1; length: 15; CDR3: CASRGGTGQDQPQHF
V: TRBV28; D: NA; length: 16; CDR3: CASSFLLSSGANVLTF
V: TRBV2; D: TRBD2; length: 14; CDR3: CASASGRATDTQYF
V: TRBV18; D: TRBD1; length: 15; CDR3: CASSPDRGNAYGYTF
V: TRBV2; D: TRBD1; length: 12; CDR3: CASRDRGDEQYF
V: TRBV10-3; D: NA; length: 13; CDR3: CAISESKSGEQYF
V: TRBV4-2; D: TRBD2; length: 16; CDR3: CASSQESTSGRETQYF
V: TRBV11-2; D: NA; length: 15; CDR3: CASNLRLGSVETQYF
V: TRBV5-1; D: NA; length: 16; CDR3: CASSLAGAGLAYEQYF
V: TRBV29-1; D: TRBD1; length: 11; CDR3: CSVETGGGYTF
V: TRBV5-1; D: TRBD1; length: 14; CDR3: CASTQTGVSYEQYF
V: TRBV18; D: TRBD1; length: 16; CDR3: CASSPSSGGLNTEAFF
V: TRBV5-1; D: TRBD2; length: 19; CDR3: CASSPGLAGGGTAFYEQYF
V: TRBV28; D: NA; length: 13; CDR3: CASGEVTRYEQYF
V: TRBV7-7; D: NA; length: 14; CDR3: CASSFGPAGDTQYF
V: TRBV7-2; D: NA; length: 17; CDR3: CASSSGTSGAATDTQYF
V: TRBV4-3; D: NA; length: 15; CDR3: CASSQGGGPGNTIYF
V: TRBV7-8; D: NA; length: 15; CDR3: CASSLNGMVYNEQFF
V: TRBV5-4; D: NA; length: 15; CDR3: CASSSGYSGANVLTF
V: TRBV15; D: NA; length: 17; CDR3: CATSRDQIALPTGELFF
V: TRBV19; D: NA; length: 17; CDR3: CASSTTPMRARRNEQFF